One TCR beta chain is described in this entry. Its antigen is not known. The method was immunoSEQ multiplex PCR; TCRdb's version includes in-frame clones alone and lacks a portion of them. Of 5,300 or so clones listed, 55% to 70% are singletons. The sample is drawn from a study of CD8 T cell repertoires and HIV-1 epitope variants. In the study overall: Controls included no peptide, Ebola AY9 epitope, and a CMV, EBV, flu pool. Study outcomes and limitations: Of fewer than 10 antigen-specific beta clonotypes, five to seven appeared to cross-react with escape variants.

Sequences were obtained from cultured CD8+ T cells derived from PBMCs. The sequence was collected from a male donor with HIV.

In DNA form, the CDR3 reads TGTGCCAGCAGGCGGGAGACAGGGTATGAGCAGTTCTTC. Amino acid sequence: CASRRETGYEQFF. The chain employs TRBV5-8 and TRBJ2-1, with D perhaps being TRBD1 or TRBD2 (7 bases each). The CDR3 contains 13 residues. V lost 5 bases, J lost 8 bases, and 14 bases lay in between. Germline lookup yields CDR1 SGHTS and CDR2 YDEGEE.